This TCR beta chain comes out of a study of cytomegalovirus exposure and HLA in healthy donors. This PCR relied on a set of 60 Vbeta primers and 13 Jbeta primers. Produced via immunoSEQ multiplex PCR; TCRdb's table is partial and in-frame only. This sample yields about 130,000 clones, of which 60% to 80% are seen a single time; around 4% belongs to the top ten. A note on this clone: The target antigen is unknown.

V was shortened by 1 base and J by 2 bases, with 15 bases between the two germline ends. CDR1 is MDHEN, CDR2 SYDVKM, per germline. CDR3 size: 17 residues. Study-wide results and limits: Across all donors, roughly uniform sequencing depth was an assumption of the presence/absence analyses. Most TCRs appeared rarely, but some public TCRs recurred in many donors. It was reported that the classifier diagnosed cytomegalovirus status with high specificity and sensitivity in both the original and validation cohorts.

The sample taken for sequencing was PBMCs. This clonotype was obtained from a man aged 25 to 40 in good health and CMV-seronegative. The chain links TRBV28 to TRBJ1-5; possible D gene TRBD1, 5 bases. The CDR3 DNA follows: TGTGCCAGCAGTTTATTGGTTAGGGGAAGGGGCAATCAGCCCCAGCATTTT. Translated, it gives CASSLLVRGRGNQPQHF.